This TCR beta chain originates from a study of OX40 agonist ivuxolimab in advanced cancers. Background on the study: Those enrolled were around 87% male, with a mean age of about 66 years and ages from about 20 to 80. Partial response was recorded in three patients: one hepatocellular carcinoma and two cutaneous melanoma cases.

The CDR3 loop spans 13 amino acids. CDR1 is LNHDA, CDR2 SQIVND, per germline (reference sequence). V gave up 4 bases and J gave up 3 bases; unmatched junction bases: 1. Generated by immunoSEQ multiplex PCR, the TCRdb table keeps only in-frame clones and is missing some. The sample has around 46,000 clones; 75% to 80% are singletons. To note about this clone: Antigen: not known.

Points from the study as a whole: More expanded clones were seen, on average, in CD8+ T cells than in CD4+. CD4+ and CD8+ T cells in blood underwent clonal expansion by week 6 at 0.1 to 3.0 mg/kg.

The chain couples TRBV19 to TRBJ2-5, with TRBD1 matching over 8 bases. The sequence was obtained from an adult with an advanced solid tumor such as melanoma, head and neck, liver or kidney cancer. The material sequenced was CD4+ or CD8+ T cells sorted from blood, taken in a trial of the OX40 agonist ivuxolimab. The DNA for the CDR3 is TGTGCCAGTAGTAAGGGACAGGAAGAGACCCAGTACTTC. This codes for CASSKGQEETQYF.